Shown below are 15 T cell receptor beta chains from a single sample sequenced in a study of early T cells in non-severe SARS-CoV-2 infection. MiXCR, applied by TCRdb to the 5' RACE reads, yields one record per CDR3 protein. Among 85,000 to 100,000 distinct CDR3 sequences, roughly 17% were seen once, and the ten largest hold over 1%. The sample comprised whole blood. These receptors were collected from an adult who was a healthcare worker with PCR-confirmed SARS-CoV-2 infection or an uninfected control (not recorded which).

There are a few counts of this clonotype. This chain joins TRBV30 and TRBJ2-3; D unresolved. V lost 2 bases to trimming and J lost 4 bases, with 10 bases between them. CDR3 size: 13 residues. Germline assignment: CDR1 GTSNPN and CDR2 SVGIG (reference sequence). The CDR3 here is CAWSPTPADTQYF. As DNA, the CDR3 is TGTGCCTGGAGTCCTACGCCTGCAGATACGCAGTATTTT.

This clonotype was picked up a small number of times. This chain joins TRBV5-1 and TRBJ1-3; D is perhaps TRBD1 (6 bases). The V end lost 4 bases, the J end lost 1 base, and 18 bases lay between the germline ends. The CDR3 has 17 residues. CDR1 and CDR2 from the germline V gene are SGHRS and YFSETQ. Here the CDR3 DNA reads TGCGCCAGCAGCAAACTACCAGGGGAAGAATCTGGAAACACCATATATTTT. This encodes CASSKLPGEESGNTIYF.

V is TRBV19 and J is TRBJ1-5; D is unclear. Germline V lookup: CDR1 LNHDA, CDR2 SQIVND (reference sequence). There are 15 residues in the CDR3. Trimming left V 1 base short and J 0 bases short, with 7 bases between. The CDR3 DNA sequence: TGTGCCAGTAGTATAGGAGCAGATAGCAATCAGCCCCAGCATTTT. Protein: CASSIGADSNQPQHF. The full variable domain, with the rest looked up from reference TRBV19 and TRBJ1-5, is DGGITQSPKYLFRKEGQNVTLSCEQNLNHDAMYWYRQDPGQGLRLIYYSQIVNDFQKGDIAEGYSVSREKKESFPLTVTSAQKNPTAFYLCASSIGADSNQPQHFGDGTRLSIL.

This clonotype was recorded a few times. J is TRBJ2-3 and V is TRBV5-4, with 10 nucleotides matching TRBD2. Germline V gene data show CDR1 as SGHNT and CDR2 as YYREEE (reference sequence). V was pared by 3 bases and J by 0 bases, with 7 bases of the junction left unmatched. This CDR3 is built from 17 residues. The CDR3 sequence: CASSSAERGGSTDTQYF. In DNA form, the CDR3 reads TGTGCCAGCAGCTCGGCGGAGCGGGGGGGTAGCACAGATACGCAGTATTTT.

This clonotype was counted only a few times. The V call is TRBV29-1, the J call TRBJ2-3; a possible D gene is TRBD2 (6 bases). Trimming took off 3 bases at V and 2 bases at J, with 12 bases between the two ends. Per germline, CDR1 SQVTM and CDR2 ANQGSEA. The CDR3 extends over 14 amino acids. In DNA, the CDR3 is TGCAGCGTTGAGGGGAGGCTGAACACAGATACGCAGTATTTT. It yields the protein CSVEGRLNTDTQYF.

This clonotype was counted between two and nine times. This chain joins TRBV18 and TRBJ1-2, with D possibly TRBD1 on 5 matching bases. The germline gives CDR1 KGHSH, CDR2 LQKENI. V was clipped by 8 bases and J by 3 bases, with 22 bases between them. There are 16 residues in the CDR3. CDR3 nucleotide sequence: TGTGCCAGCCTGGAGGGGCCCGTGCATTCTGACTATGGCTACACCTTC. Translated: CASLEGPVHSDYGYTF.

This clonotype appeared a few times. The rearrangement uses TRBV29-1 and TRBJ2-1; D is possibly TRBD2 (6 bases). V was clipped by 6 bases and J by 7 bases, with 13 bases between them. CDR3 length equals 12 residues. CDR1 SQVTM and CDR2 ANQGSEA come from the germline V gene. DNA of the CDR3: TGCAGCGTCCCGGAGGGGCTGAATGAGCAGTTCTTC. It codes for CSVPEGLNEQFF.

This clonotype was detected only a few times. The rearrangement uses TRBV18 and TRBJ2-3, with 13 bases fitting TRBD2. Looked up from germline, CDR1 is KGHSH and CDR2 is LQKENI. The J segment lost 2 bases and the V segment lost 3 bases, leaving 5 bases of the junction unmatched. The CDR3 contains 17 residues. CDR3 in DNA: TGTGCCAGCTCACCGAGGACTAGCGGGGGCTACACAGATACGCAGTATTTT. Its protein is CASSPRTSGGYTDTQYF. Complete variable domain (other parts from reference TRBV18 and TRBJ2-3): NAGVMQNPRHLVRRRGQEARLRCSPMKGHSHVYWYRQLPEEGLKFMVYLQKENIIDESGMPKERFSAEFPKEGPSILRIQQVVRGDSAAYFCASSPRTSGGYTDTQYFGPGTRLTVL.

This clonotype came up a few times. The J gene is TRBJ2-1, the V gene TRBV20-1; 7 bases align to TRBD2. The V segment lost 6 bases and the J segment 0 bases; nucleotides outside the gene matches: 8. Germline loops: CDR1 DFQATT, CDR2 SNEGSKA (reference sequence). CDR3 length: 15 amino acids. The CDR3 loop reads CSARRGGSSYNEQFF. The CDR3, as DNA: TGCAGTGCAAGGCGGGGCGGGAGCTCCTACAATGAGCAGTTCTTC.

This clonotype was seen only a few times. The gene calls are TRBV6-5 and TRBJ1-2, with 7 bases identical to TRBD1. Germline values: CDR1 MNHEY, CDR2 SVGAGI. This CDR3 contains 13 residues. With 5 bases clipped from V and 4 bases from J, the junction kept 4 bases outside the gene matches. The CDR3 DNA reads TGTGCCAGCAGTCCCCGGACAGGCTATGGCTACACCTTC. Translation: CASSPRTGYGYTF.

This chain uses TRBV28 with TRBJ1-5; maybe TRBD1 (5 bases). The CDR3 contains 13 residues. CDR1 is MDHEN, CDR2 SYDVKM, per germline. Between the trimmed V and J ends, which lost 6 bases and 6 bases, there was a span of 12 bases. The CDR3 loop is CASRPHGGQPQHF. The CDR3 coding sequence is TGTGCCAGCAGGCCCCATGGGGGTCAGCCCCAGCATTTT.

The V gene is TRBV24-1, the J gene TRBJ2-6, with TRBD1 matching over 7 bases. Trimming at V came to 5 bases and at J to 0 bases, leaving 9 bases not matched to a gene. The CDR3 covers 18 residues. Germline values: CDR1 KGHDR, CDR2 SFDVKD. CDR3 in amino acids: CATSARTGQSSGANVLTF. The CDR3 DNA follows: TGTGCCACCAGTGCCCGTACGGGACAGAGCTCTGGGGCCAACGTCCTGACTTTC.

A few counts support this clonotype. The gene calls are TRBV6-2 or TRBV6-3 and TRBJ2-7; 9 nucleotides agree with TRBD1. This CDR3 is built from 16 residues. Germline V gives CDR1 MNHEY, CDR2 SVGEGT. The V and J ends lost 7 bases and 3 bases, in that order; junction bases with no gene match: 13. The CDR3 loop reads CASIPAPGQGVYEQYF. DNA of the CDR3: TGTGCCAGCATTCCCGCCCCGGGACAGGGTGTCTACGAGCAGTACTTC.

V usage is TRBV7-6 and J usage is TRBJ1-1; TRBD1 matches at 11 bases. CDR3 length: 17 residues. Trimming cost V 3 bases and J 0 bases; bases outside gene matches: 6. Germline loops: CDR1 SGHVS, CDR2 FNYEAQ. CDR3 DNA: TGTGCCAGCAGCTTTGGACAGGGGGCGGGGATGAACACTGAAGCTTTCTTT. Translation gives CASSFGQGAGMNTEAFF.

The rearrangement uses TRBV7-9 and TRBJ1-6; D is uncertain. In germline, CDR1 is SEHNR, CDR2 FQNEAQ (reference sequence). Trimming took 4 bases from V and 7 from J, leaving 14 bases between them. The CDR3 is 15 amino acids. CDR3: CASSSGGVNNSPLHF. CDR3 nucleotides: TGTGCCAGCAGCTCGGGCGGGGTAAACAATTCACCCCTCCACTTT. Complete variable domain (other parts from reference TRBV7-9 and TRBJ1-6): DTGVSQNPRHKITKRGQNVTFRCDPISEHNRLYWYRQTLGQGPEFLTYFQNEAQLEKSRLLSDRFSAERPKGSFSTLEIQRTEQGDSAMYLCASSSGGVNNSPLHFGNGTRLTVT.